The 5 T cell receptor beta chains below come from one sample, sequenced in a study of identical twins. MiXCR was run by TCRdb on the 5' RACE reads, yielding one entry per CDR3 protein. The data contain 640,000 or so distinct CDR3 sequences, roughly 6% of them singletons. Sequencing was done on a sample of naive T cells sorted from blood. The source of these receptors is a man aged 18 to 30 in good health.

This clonotype came up many times. This rearrangement joins TRBV12-3 or TRBV12-4 to TRBJ1-2, with D possibly TRBD1 on 6 matching bases. This CDR3 is 13 amino acids long. V lost 5 bases and J 2 bases, leaving 9 bases between the germline ends. Here the CDR3 reads CASSIDRNYGYTF. CDR3 DNA sequence: TGTGCCAGCAGTATAGACAGGAACTATGGCTACACCTTC.

Notes on this clonotype: A much larger clone differs by one base, so this may be a read error. The rearrangement joins TRBV29-1 to TRBJ2-1; 9 nucleotides line up with TRBD2. Germline-derived CDR1 and CDR2 are SQVTM and ANQGSEA. This CDR3 is 13 amino acids long. CDR3 amino acids: CSVAGLARNEKFF. CDR3 nucleotides: TGCAGCGTTGCAGGACTAGCGAGAAATGAGAAGTTCTTC.

The rearrangement uses TRBV7-9 and TRBJ2-7, with no clear D. V gave up 6 bases and J gave up 7 bases, with 16 bases separating them. CDR3 length: 13 amino acids. In germline, CDR1 is SEHNR, CDR2 FQNEAQ (reference sequence). The CDR3 DNA sequence: TGTGCCAGCAGAACAGTGGTTCCGGAAGAGCAGTACTTC. This sequence encodes CASRTVVPEEQYF.

This clonotype was counted ten times or more. The chain joins TRBV28 to TRBJ2-5; D is perhaps TRBD1 (6 bases). CDR3 length: 16 residues. V shed 6 bases and J shed 0 bases, with 17 bases lying between them. CDR1 and CDR2 from the germline V gene are MDHEN and SYDVKM. CDR3 bases: TGTGCCAGCAGCCGCCCGGGACAACCGTACCAAGAGACCCAGTACTTC. Residues: CASSRPGQPYQETQYF.

The chain is built from TRBV6-5 and TRBJ2-7; D not resolved. Germline CDR1 MNHEY, CDR2 SVGAGI. The CDR3 is 14 residues long. V was shortened by 2 bases and J by 3 bases, with 11 bases between the two germline ends. The CDR3 DNA follows: TGTGCCAGCAGTTACGCGACTCCACTCTACGAGCAGTACTTC. It codes for CASSYATPLYEQYF.